Listed here is a single TCR beta chain. Antigen specificity is unknown. The record originates from a study of cytomegalovirus exposure and HLA in healthy donors. Study-level points and caveats: Later, an analysis found that common viral pathogens appeared to be linked with several of the most significant clusters. A later analysis showed that HLA-associated TCR beta chains had undergone more clonal expansion than equally common others. HLA alleles were associated with roughly 17,000 TCR beta sequences in a later analysis at 0.05 false discovery rate. Later findings reportedly placed an Asian-associated ancestry cluster below the roughly 700-donor mean for N-insertions.

Primers: 60 Vbeta forward and 13 Jbeta reverse. Sequencing was performed with immunoSEQ multiplex PCR; in TCRdb, only in-frame clones are kept and a portion is missing. The sample shows approximately 200,000 clones, roughly 78% of them seen only once. The CDR3 spans 16 residues. Germline V gene data show CDR1 as SGHVS and CDR2 as FQNEAQ. Trimming stripped 5 bases from V and 5 bases from J, with 20 bases between. The chain is built from TRBV7-8 and TRBJ2-3; maybe TRBD2 (6 bases). The source is a woman in her 30s in good health and CMV-seropositive. The sequenced material came from PBMCs. The CDR3 region has the DNA TGTGCCAGCAGCCCTGGGATCTTAGAGGAGGGAGATACGCAGTATTTT. Translated, it gives CASSPGILEEGDTQYF.